Presented here are 18 T cell receptor beta chains from one specimen sequenced in a study of cytomegalovirus exposure and HLA in healthy donors. PCR was performed using 60 Vbeta and 13 Jbeta primers. Assay used: immunoSEQ multiplex PCR; TCRdb lists only in-frame clones, some missing. Of fewer than 250,000 clones detected, about 74% appear once; the ten largest clones hold roughly a sixth. The sample taken for sequencing was PBMCs. Receptors originate from a man aged 35 to 55 in good health and CMV-seronegative.

The V gene is TRBV7-9, the J gene TRBJ1-5, with D possibly matching TRBD1 (6 bases). Germline V gives CDR1 SEHNR, CDR2 FQNEAQ (reference sequence). Trimming removed 1 base from V and 6 bases from J, with 13 bases in between. This CDR3 spans 15 amino acids. CDR3 nucleotides: TGTGCCAGCAGCTTAGGTTCAGGGGATAGTCAGCCCCAGCATTTT. This encodes CASSLGSGDSQPQHF.

The chain links TRBV29-1 to TRBJ2-3, with 11 bases fitting TRBD2. The CDR3 is made up of 15 amino acids. Germline CDR1 reads SQVTM; CDR2 reads ANQGSEA. V lost 4 bases to trimming and J lost 0 bases; unmatched junction nucleotides: 3. The CDR3 region has the DNA TGCAGCGTTGTAAGGACTAGCGGGAGCACAGATACGCAGTATTTT. Protein: CSVVRTSGSTDTQYF.

The chain employs TRBV30 and TRBJ1-2, with D possibly TRBD1 on 6 matching bases. The germline V gene has CDR1 GTSNPN and CDR2 SVGIG (reference sequence). The CDR3 is made up of 14 amino acids. The V end lost 3 bases, the J end lost 8 bases, and 19 bases lay between the germline ends. CDR3 coding DNA: TGTGCCTGGAGCGGGGGGCTGGCAGCTGGGGGCTACACCTTC. Translation: CAWSGGLAAGGYTF.

This chain joins TRBV6-5 and TRBJ1-1; D may be TRBD1 (5 bases). From germline, CDR1 is MNHEY and CDR2 SVGAGI. The CDR3 is 16 residues long. The V gene lost 2 bases and the J gene lost 5 bases, with 18 bases spanning the gap. The CDR3 coding sequence is TGTGCCAGCAGTTACACCAGGGTAGGTGGCATGACTGAAGCTTTCTTT. Residues: CASSYTRVGGMTEAFF.

The rearrangement links TRBV19 to TRBJ1-4, with a tentative D call TRBD1 (5 bases). The germline V and J ends were trimmed by 7 bases and 5 bases, with 17 bases remaining between them. The V gene's germline CDR1 is LNHDA and CDR2 SQIVND (reference sequence). This CDR3 is 15 amino acids long. CDR3 DNA: TGTGCCAGTACCTGGATGGCAGGGAAAAATGAAAAACTGTTTTTT. Its protein is CASTWMAGKNEKLFF.

The gene calls are TRBV19 and TRBJ2-2; 8 bases map to TRBD1. CDR3 size: 15 residues. J was trimmed by 3 bases and V by 6 bases; bases with no gene match: 6. The germline gives CDR1 LNHDA, CDR2 SQIVND (reference sequence). DNA of the CDR3: TGTGCCAGTAGGCCTGGGACAGGTTACACCGGGGAGCTGTTTTTT. It yields the protein CASRPGTGYTGELFF.

The CDR3 loop is CASTYPWTGGTDEAFF. In nucleotides, the CDR3 is TGTGCCAGTACCTATCCATGGACAGGGGGCACCGATGAAGCTTTCTTT. The V gene is TRBV19, the J gene TRBJ1-1; 11 bases are shared with TRBD1. The germline CDR1 and CDR2 sequences are LNHDA and SQIVND (reference sequence). The trim removed 7 bases at V and 7 bases at J, leaving 14 bases unmatched. This CDR3 spans 16 amino acids.

This clone was found a few times. The J gene is TRBJ1-3, the V gene TRBV30; D perhaps matches TRBD1 (5 bases). CDR1 is GTSNPN and CDR2 is SVGIG in the germline V gene (reference sequence). V lost 2 bases, J lost 2 bases, and 7 bases lay in between. The CDR3 runs to 13 residues. For the CDR3, the DNA is TGTGCCTGGAGTCCAGGGACTGGAAACACCATATATTTT. This gives the protein CAWSPGTGNTIYF.

The V gene is TRBV4-1, the J gene TRBJ1-1; unclear D gene. The germline gives CDR1 MGHRA, CDR2 YSYEKL. The germline V and J ends were trimmed by 4 bases and 7 bases, with 16 bases remaining between them. The CDR3 runs to 14 residues. The CDR3 region has the DNA TGCGCCAGCAGCCTCCGACTTGATCGAGGTGAAGCTTTCTTT. Translation: CASSLRLDRGEAFF.

This rearrangement joins TRBV27 to TRBJ2-7, with D tentatively TRBD1 (5 bases). Looked up from germline, CDR1 is MNHEY and CDR2 is SMNVEV (reference sequence). Trimming removed 10 bases from V and 6 bases from J, with 16 bases in between. This CDR3 is 12 amino acids long. Written as DNA, the CDR3 is TGTGCCACCTTCAGGGTGGTTGGCGAGCAGTACTTC. Translated, it gives CATFRVVGEQYF.

Remarks on this clone: An end of the junction does not agree with germline; a read error may underlie this. The chain recombines TRBV19 with TRBJ1-1; 9 positions match TRBD1. Germline assignment: CDR1 LNHDA and CDR2 SQIVND (reference sequence). The CDR3 loop spans 16 amino acids. The CDR3 DNA reads as TGTGCCAGTAGCTATTACGGGACAGGGTCGAACACTAAAGCTTTCTTT. Its protein product is CASSYYGTGSNTKAFF.

V is TRBV9 and J is TRBJ1-2; 7 positions match TRBD1. CDR3 length equals 14 residues. Germline lookup yields CDR1 SGDLS and CDR2 YYNGEE. V was pared by 2 bases and J by 4 bases, with 5 bases of the junction left unmatched. CDR3 residues: CASSVGGTVYGYTF. Here the CDR3 DNA reads TGTGCCAGCAGCGTTGGGGGGACAGTCTATGGCTACACCTTC.

This chain uses TRBV27 with TRBJ2-1; 14 bases align to TRBD2. CDR1 and CDR2 from the germline V gene are MNHEY and SMNVEV (reference sequence). V gave up 5 bases and J gave up 8 bases; unmatched junction bases: 11. The CDR3 sequence is 17 residues long. CDR3 DNA sequence: TGTGCCAGCAGTCTCCTTAGACTAGCGGGAGGGAGGGATGAGCAGTTCTTC. It encodes CASSLLRLAGGRDEQFF.

The rearrangement joins TRBV7-2 to TRBJ1-4; D gene ambiguous. The germline V gene encodes CDR1 SGHTA and CDR2 FQGNSA. The V end was cut by 1 base, the J end by 5 bases, with 8 bases between. The CDR3 is 14 amino acids. CDR3 sequence reads: CASSLGSRNEKLFF. The CDR3 DNA is TGTGCCAGCAGCTTAGGGTCGAGAAATGAAAAACTGTTTTTT.

This clone was seen more than once but under ten times. A read error may account for a junction end that differs from germline. This chain uses TRBV5-4 with TRBJ1-3; possibly TRBD1 for D (5 bases). CDR1 SGHNT and CDR2 YYREEE come from the germline V gene (reference sequence). This CDR3 is built from 17 residues. CDR3 sequence: CASSLDPTVRSGNTIYF. In nucleotides, the CDR3 is TGTGCCAGCAGTTTGGACCCGACAGTACGATCTGGAAACACCATATATTTT.

The rearrangement uses TRBV19 and TRBJ1-4; 7 bases agree with TRBD1. V lost 3 bases to trimming and J lost 5 bases; unmatched junction nucleotides: 3. CDR1 and CDR2 (germline): LNHDA, SQIVND (reference sequence). The CDR3 has 14 residues. The CDR3 is CASSIGGGNEKLFF. CDR3 DNA: TGTGCCAGTAGTATCGGAGGGGGCAATGAAAAACTGTTTTTT.

This clone has a handful of counts. The chain has TRBV9 and TRBJ1-3; D gene unclear. Germline CDR1 and CDR2: SGDLS and YYNGEE. This CDR3 region has 15 residues. The germline V and J ends were trimmed by 0 bases and 0 bases, with 7 bases remaining between them. The CDR3 spells CASSVDPSSGNTIYF. In DNA form, the CDR3 reads TGTGCCAGCAGCGTAGACCCCAGCTCTGGAAACACCATATATTTT.

The V and J genes are TRBV7-9 and TRBJ1-5; a possible D gene is TRBD1 (6 bases). The V end was cut by 1 base, the J end by 6 bases, with 13 bases between. Germline V CDR1 and CDR2: SEHNR, FQNEAQ (reference sequence). There are 15 residues in the CDR3. CDR3 sequence (DNA): TGTGCCAGCAGCTTAGGCCACAGGGACGGTCAGCCCCAGCATTTT. It translates to CASSLGHRDGQPQHF.